Given below is one T cell receptor (beta chain) in context. The CDR3 contains 14 residues. V shed 4 bases and J shed 6 bases, with 15 bases lying between them. Germline values: CDR1 SEHNR, CDR2 FQNEAQ (reference sequence). This sample is drawn from a study of T cell responses to AZD1222 COVID-19 vaccine. The table came from immunoSEQ multiplex PCR; TCRdb's copy has only in-frame clones and leaves some out. This table holds 150,000 or so clones, 91% found once. This rearrangement joins TRBV7-9 to TRBJ1-2, with unresolved D. Sample: peripheral blood, taken 28 days after the second AZD1222 dose. This TCR came from an adult who received the AZD1222 COVID-19 vaccine. CDR3 bases: TGTGCCAGCAGCTCCAGTGGACGGTCGGATGGCTACACCTTC. Translated, it gives CASSSSGRSDGYTF.